This entry lists 4 T cell receptor beta chains sequenced from one sample in a study of blood T cell repertoires in COVID-19. Sequenced by immunoSEQ multiplex PCR; TCRdb stores in-frame clones only, minus some. The sample lists about 350,000 clones, approximately 86% occurring once. Material for sequencing was peripheral blood. The receptors here all came from a man under 40 with COVID-19, enrolled during active disease.

V gene TRBV9 combines with J gene TRBJ2-2; 15 nucleotides match TRBD2. Losses at the gene ends were 4 bases for V and 0 bases for J; bases not matched to a gene: 7. The CDR3 is 19 amino acids. Germline values: CDR1 SGDLS, CDR2 YYNGEE. The CDR3 nucleotides read TGTGCCAGCAGCCCTCCCGGACTAGCGGGGGGGTCGAACACCGGGGAGCTGTTTTTT. The encoded protein is CASSPPGLAGGSNTGELFF.

This chain connects TRBV28 to TRBJ2-1; 7 bases line up with TRBD2. The germline CDR1 and CDR2 sequences are MDHEN and SYDVKM. Germline trimming cut 7 bases from V and 7 bases from J; bases unmatched to any gene: 7. The CDR3 sequence is 13 residues long. The DNA for the CDR3 is TGTGCCAGCACTGTGGGGGGAGGGAATGAGCAGTTCTTC. This gives the protein CASTVGGGNEQFF.

The chain links TRBV5-8 to TRBJ2-5, with 7 bases aligning to TRBD1. Germline V CDR1 and CDR2: SGHTS, YDEGEE. The CDR3 covers 14 residues. Trimming removed 4 bases from V and 2 bases from J; junction bases left unmatched: 5. The CDR3 nucleotides are TGTGCCAGCAGCACCGGACAGGTACAAGAGACCCAGTACTTC. As protein: CASSTGQVQETQYF.

This clone was seen a handful of times. The rearrangement links TRBV7-9 to TRBJ1-3; weak D call: TRBD1 (5 bases). This CDR3 has 15 amino acids. The V and J ends lost 5 bases and 0 bases respectively, with 11 bases between them. The germline CDR1 and CDR2 sequences are SEHNR and FQNEAQ (reference sequence). CDR3 protein: CASSPQEISGNTIYF. As DNA, the CDR3 is TGTGCCAGCAGCCCACAGGAGATCTCTGGAAACACCATATATTTT.